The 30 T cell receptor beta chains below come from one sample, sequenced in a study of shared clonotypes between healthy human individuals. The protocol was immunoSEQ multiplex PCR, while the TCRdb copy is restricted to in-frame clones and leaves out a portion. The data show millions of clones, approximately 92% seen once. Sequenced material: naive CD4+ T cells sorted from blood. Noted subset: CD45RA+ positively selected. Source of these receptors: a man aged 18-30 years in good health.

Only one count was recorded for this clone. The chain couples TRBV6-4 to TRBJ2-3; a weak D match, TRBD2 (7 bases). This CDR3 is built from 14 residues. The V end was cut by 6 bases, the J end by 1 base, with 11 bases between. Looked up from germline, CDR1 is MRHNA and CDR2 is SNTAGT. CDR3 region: CASSKGGGTDTQYF. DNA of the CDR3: TGTGCCAGCAGCAAGGGGGGGGGCACAGATACGCAGTATTTT.

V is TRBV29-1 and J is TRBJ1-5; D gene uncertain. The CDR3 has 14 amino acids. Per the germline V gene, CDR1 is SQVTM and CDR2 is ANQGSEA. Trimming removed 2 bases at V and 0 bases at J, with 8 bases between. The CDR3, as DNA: TGCAGCGTTGAAACCCCGTATAGCAATCAGCCCCAGCATTTT. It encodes CSVETPYSNQPQHF.

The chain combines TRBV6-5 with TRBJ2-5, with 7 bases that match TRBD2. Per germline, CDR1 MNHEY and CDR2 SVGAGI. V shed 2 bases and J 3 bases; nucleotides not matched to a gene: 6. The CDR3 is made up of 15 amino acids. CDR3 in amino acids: CASSYGGEPEETQYF. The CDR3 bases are TGTGCCAGCAGTTACGGGGGGGAGCCTGAAGAGACCCAGTACTTC.

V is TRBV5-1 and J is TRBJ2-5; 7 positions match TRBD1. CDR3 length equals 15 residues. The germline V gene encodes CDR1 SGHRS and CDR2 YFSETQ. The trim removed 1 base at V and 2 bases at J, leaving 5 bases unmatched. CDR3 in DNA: TGCGCCAGCAGCTTGATTTCAGGGGGTCAAGAGACCCAGTACTTC. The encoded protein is CASSLISGGQETQYF.

CDR3 protein: CASSLAAGVGETQYF. In nucleotides, the CDR3 is TGCGCCAGCAGCTTGGCCGCTGGGGTGGGGGAGACCCAGTACTTC. V is TRBV5-1 and J is TRBJ2-5; no clear D. The CDR3 is made up of 15 amino acids. V shed 0 bases and J shed 5 bases, with 14 bases lying between them. Germline-derived CDR1 and CDR2 are SGHRS and YFSETQ. The whole variable domain, remainder taken from reference TRBV5-1 and TRBJ2-5, is KAGVTQTPRYLIKTRGQQVTLSCSPISGHRSVSWYQQTPGQGLQFLFEYFSETQRNKGNFPGRFSGRQFSNSRSEMNVSTLELGDSALYLCASSLAAGVGETQYFGPGTRLLVL.

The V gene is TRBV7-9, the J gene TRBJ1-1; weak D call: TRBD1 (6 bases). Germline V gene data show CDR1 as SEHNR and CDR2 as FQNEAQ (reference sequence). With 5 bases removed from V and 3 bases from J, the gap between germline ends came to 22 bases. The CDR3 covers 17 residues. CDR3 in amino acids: CASSDLNRVGRDTEAFF. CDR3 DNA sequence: TGTGCCAGCAGCGATTTAAACAGGGTGGGAAGAGACACTGAAGCTTTCTTT.

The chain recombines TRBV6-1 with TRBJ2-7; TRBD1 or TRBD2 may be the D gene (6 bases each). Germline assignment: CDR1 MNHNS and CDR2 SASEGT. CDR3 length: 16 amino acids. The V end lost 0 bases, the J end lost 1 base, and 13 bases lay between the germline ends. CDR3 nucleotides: TGTGCCAGCAGTGAAGCGTTGGGGGGCAGGTCCTACGAGCAGTACTTC. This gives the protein CASSEALGGRSYEQYF.

CDR3 residues: CASSTTGGTDTQYF. The CDR3 DNA reads as TGTGCCAGCAGCACGACAGGGGGCACAGATACGCAGTATTTT. The chain couples TRBV11-3 to TRBJ2-3; 8 positions agree with TRBD1. The V gene end was trimmed by 5 bases and the J gene end by 1 base; junction bases not matched to a gene: 2. This CDR3 comprises 14 residues. Germline values: CDR1 SGHNT, CDR2 YENEEA.

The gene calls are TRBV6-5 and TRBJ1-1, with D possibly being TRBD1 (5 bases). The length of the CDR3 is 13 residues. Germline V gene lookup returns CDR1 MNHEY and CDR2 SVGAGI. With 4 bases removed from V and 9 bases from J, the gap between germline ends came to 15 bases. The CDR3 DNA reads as TGTGCCAGCAGTTCGTTCCCCAGGGAACAAGCTTTCTTT. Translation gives CASSSFPREQAFF.

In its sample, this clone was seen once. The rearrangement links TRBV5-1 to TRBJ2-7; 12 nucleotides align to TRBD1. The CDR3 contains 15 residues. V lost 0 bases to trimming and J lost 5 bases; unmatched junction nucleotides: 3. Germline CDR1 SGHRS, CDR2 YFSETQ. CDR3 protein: CASSLAGTGGHEQYF. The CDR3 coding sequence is TGCGCCAGCAGCTTGGCAGGGACAGGGGGCCACGAGCAGTACTTC.

The CDR3, as DNA: TGTGCCAGCAGTTTGCGGGGAAACTACAATGAGCAGTTCTTC. Its protein is CASSLRGNYNEQFF. V and J are TRBV28 and TRBJ2-1; the D gene is possibly TRBD2 (6 bases). Trimming took 3 bases from V and 3 from J, leaving 9 bases between them. This CDR3 region has 14 residues. Germline V gives CDR1 MDHEN, CDR2 SYDVKM.

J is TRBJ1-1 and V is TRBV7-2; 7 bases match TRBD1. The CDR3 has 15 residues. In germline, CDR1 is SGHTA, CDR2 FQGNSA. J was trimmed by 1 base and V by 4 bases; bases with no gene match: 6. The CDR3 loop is CASSYRQGPNTEAFF. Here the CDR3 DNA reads TGTGCCAGCAGCTATCGACAGGGACCGAACACTGAAGCTTTCTTT. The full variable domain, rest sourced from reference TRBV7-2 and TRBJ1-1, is GAGVSQSPSNKVTEKGKDVELRCDPISGHTALYWYRQSLGQGLEFLIYFQGNSAPDKSGLPSDRFSAERTGGSVSTLTIQRTQQEDSAVYLCASSYRQGPNTEAFFGQGTRLTVV.

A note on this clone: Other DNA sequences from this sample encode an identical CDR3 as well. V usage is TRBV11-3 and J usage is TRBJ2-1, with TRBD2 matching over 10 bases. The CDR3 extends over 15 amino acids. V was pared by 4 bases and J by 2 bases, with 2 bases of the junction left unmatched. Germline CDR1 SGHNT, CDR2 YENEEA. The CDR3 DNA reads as TGTGCCAGCAGCTCCGGGACTAGCGCCTACAATGAGCAGTTCTTC. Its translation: CASSSGTSAYNEQFF.

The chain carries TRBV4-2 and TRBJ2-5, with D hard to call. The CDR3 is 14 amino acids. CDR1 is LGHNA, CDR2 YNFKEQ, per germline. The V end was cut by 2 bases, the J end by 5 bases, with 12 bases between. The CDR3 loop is CASSQPGLPETQYF. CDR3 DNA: TGTGCCAGCAGCCAACCGGGTCTACCCGAGACCCAGTACTTC.

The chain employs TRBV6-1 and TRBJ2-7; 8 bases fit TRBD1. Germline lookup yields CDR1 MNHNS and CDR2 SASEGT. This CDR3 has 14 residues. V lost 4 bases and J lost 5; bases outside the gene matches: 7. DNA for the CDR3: TGTGCCAGCAGTGTTGCAGGGGGCATGGACGAGCAGTACTTC. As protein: CASSVAGGMDEQYF.

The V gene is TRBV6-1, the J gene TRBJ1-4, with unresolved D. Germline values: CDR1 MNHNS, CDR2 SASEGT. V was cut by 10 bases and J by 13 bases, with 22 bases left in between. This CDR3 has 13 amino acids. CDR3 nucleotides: TGTGCCACCCGGACGGAGAAAGGCCCGGGACTGTTTTTT. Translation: CATRTEKGPGLFF.

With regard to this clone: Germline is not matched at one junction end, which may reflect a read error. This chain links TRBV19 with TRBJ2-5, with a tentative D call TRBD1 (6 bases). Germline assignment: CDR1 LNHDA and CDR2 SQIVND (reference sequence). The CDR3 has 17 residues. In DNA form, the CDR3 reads TGTGCCAGTAGTATATCAACAGGGCTAGTGGGGCAAGGGACCCAGTACTTC. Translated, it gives CASSISTGLVGQGTQYF.

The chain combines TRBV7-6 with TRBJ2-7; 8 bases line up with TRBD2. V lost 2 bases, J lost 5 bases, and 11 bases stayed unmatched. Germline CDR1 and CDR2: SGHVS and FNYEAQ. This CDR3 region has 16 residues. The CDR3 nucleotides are TGTGCCAGCAGCTTACTTACCGGGACTAGAACCAACGAGCAGTACTTC. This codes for CASSLLTGTRTNEQYF.

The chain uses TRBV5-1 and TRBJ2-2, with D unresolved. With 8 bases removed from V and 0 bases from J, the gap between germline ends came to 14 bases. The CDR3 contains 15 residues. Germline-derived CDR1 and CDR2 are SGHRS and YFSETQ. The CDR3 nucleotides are TGCGCCAGTACTATATCCGCGTCGAACACCGGGGAGCTGTTTTTT. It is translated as CASTISASNTGELFF.

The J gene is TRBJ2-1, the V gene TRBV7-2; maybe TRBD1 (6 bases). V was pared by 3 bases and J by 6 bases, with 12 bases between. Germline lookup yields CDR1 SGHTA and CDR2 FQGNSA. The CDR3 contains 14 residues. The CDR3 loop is CASSFARGGNEQFF. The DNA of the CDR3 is TGTGCCAGCAGCTTTGCTAGAGGGGGCAATGAGCAGTTCTTC.

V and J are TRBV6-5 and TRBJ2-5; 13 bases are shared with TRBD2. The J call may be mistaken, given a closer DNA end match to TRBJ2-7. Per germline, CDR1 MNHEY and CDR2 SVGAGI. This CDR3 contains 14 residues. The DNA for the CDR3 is TGTGCCAGCAGTAGGACTAGCGGGAGCTACGAGCAGTACTTC. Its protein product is CASSRTSGSYEQYF.

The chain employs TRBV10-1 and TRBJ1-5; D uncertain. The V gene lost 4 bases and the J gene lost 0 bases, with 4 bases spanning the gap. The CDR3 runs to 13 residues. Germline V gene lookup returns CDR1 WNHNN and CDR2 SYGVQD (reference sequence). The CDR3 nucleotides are TGCGCCAGCAGTGTTTATAGCAATCAGCCCCAGCATTTT. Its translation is CASSVYSNQPQHF.

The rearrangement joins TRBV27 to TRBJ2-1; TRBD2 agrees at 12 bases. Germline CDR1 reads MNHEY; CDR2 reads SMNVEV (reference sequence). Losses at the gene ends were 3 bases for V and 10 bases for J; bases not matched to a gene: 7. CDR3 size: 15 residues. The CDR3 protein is CASSFGLAGGTEQFF. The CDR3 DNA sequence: TGTGCCAGCAGTTTTGGGCTAGCGGGGGGGACGGAGCAGTTCTTC.

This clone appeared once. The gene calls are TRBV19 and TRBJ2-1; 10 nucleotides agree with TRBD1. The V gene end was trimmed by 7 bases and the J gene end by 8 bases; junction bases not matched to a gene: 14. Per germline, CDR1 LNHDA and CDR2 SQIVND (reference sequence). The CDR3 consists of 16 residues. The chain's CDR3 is CASTRRGDRGNHEQFF. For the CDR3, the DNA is TGTGCCAGTACCCGGAGGGGGGACAGGGGCAACCATGAGCAGTTCTTC.

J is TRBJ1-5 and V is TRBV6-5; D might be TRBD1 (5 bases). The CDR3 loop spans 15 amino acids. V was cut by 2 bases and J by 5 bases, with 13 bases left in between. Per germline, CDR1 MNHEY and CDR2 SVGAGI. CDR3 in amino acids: CASSYGVGDHQPQHF. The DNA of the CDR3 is TGTGCCAGCAGTTACGGCGTAGGGGATCATCAGCCCCAGCATTTT.

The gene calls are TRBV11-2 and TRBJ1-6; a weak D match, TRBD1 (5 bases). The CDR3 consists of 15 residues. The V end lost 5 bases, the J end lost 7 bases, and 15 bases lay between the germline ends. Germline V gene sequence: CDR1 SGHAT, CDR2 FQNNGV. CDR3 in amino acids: CASSPPRTRNSPLHF. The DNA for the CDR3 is TGTGCCAGCAGCCCCCCCCGGACACGAAATTCACCCCTCCACTTT.

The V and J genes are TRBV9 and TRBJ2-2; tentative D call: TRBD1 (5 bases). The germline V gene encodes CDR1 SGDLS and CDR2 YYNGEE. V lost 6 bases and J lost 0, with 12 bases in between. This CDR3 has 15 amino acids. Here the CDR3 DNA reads TGTGCCAGCAATCTGGGCAGGGCGAACACCGGGGAGCTGTTTTTT. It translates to CASNLGRANTGELFF.

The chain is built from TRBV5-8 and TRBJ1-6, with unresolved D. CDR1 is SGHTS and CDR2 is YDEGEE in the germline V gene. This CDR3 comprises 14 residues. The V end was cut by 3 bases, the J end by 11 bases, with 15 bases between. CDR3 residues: CASSYTLGRTPLHF. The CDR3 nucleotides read TGTGCCAGCAGCTATACTCTAGGGAGGACACCCCTCCACTTT.

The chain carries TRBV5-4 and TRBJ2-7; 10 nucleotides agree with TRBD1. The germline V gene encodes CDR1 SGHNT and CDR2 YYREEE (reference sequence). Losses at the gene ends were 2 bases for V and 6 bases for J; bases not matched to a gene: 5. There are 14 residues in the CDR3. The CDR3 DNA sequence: TGTGCCAGCAGCTTCCGGGACAGGGGTGGCGAGCAGTACTTC. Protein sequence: CASSFRDRGGEQYF.

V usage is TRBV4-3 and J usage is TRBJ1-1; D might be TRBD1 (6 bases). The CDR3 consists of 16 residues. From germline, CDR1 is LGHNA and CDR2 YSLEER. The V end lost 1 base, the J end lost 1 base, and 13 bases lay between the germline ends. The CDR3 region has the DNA TGCGCCAGCAGCCAAGTTCTCGACAGGCCGAACACTGAAGCTTTCTTT. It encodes CASSQVLDRPNTEAFF.